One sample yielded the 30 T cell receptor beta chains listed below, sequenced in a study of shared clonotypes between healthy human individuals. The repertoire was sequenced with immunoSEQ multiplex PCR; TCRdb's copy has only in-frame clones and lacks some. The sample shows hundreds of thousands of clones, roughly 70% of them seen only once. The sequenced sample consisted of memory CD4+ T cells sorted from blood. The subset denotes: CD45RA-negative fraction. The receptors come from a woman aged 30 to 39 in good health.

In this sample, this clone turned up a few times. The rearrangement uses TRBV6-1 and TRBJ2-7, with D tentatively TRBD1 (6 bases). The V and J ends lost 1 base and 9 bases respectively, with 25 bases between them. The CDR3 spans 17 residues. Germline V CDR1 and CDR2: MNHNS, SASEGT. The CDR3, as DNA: TGTGCCAGCAGTGAAGGGATGCGGACAGCTAACGATGAAGGGCAGTACTTC. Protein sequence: CASSEGMRTANDEGQYF.

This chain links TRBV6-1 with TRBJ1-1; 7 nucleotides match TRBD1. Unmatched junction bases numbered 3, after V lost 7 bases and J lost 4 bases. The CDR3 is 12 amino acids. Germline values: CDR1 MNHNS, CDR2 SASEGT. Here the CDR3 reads CASTRDSTEAFF. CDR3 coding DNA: TGTGCCAGCACCCGGGACAGCACTGAAGCTTTCTTT.

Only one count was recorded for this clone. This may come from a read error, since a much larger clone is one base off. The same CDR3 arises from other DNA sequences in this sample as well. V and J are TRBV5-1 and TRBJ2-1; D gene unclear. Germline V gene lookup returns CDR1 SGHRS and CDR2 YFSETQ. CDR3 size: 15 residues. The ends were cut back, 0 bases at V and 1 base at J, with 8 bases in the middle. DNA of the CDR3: TGCGCCAGCAGCTTGGCCTCCAATTCCTACAATGAGCAGTTCTTC. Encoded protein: CASSLASNSYNEQFF. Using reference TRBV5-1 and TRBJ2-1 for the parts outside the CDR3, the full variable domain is KAGVTQTPRYLIKTRGQQVTLSCSPISGHRSVSWYQQTPGQGLQFLFEYFSETQRNKGNFPGRFSGRQFSNSRSEMNVSTLELGDSALYLCASSLASNSYNEQFFGPGTRLTVL.

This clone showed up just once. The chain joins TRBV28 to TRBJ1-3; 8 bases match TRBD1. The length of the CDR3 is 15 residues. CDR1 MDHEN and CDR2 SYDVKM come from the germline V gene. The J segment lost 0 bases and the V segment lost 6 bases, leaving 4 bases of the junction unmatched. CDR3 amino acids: CASRVDRGSGNTIYF. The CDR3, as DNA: TGTGCCAGCAGAGTAGACAGGGGCTCTGGAAACACCATATATTTT. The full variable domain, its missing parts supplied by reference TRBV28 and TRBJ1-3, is DVKVTQSSRYLVKRTGEKVFLECVQDMDHENMFWYRQDPGLGLRLIYFSYDVKMKEKGDIPEGYSVSREKKERFSLILESASTNQTSMYLCASRVDRGSGNTIYFGEGSWLTVV.

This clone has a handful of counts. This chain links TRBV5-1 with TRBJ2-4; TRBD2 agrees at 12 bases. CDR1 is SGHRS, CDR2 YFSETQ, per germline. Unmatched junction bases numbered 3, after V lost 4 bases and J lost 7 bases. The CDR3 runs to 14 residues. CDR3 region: CASSTGTSGNIQYF. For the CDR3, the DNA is TGCGCCAGCAGCACCGGGACTAGCGGGAACATTCAGTACTTC.

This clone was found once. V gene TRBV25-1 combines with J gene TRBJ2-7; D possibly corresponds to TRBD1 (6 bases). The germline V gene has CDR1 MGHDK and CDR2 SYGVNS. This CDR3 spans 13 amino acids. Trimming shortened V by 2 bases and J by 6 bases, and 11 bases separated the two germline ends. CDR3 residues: CASSEQDRSEQYF. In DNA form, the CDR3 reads TGTGCCAGCAGTGAACAGGACAGAAGCGAGCAGTACTTC.

The CDR3 region has the DNA TGTGCCAGCAGCCTCATCGGACCTTCCTACGAGCAGTACTTC. It is translated as CASSLIGPSYEQYF. This rearrangement joins TRBV7-9 to TRBJ2-7; D not resolved. In germline, CDR1 is SEHNR, CDR2 FQNEAQ (reference sequence). The CDR3 runs 14 residues. Trimming removed 5 bases at V and 1 base at J, with 12 bases between.

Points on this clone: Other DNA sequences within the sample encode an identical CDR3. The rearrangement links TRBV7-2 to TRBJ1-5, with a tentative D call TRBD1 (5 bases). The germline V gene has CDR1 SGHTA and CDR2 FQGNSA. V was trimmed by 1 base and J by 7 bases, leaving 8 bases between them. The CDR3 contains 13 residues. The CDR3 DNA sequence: TGTGCCAGCAGCTTAGTTGGGGGGCAGCCCCAGCATTTT. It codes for CASSLVGGQPQHF.

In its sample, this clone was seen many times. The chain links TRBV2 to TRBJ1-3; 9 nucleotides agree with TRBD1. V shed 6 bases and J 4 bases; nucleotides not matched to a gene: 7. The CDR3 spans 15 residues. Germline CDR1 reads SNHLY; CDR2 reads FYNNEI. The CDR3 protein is CASRVTGGYGNTIYF. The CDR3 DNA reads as TGTGCCAGCAGGGTCACAGGGGGCTACGGAAACACCATATATTTT. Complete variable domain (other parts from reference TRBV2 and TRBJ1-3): EPEVTQTPSHQVTQMGQEVILRCVPISNHLYFYWYRQILGQKVEFLVSFYNNEISEKSEIFDDQFSVERPDGSNFTLKIRSTKLEDSAMYFCASRVTGGYGNTIYFGEGSWLTVV.

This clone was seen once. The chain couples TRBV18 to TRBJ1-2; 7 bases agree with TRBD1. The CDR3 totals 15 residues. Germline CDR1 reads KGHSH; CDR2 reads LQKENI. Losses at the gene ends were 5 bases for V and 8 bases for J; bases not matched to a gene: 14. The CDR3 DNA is TGTGCCAGCTCAACGGGAGTAGACAGGGAAGGCGGCTACACCTTC. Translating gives CASSTGVDREGGYTF. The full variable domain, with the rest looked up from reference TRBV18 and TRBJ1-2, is NAGVMQNPRHLVRRRGQEARLRCSPMKGHSHVYWYRQLPEEGLKFMVYLQKENIIDESGMPKERFSAEFPKEGPSILRIQQVVRGDSAAYFCASSTGVDREGGYTFGSGTRLTVV.

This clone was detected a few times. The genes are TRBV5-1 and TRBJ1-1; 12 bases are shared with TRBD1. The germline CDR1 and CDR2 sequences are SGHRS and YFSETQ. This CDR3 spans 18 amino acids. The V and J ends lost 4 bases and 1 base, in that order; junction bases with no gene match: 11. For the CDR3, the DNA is TGCGCCAGCAGCCATCGGGACAGGGGGCTCAAAGGGAACACTGAAGCTTTCTTT. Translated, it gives CASSHRDRGLKGNTEAFF.

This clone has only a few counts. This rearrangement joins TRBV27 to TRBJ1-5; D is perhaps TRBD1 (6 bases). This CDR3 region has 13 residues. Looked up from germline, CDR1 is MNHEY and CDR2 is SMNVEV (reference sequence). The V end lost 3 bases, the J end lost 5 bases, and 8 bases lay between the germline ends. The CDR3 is CASSFNRDQPQHF. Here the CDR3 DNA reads TGTGCCAGCAGTTTCAACAGGGATCAGCCCCAGCATTTT.

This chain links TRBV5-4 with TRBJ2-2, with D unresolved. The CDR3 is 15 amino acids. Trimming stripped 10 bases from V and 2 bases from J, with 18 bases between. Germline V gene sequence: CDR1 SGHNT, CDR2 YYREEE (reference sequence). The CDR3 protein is CASTTQYGNTGELFF. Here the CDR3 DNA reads TGTGCCTCCACCACCCAGTACGGAAACACCGGGGAGCTGTTTTTT. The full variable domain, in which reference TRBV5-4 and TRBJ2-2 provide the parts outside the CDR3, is ETGVTQSPTHLIKTRGQQVTLRCSSQSGHNTVSWYQQALGQGPQFIFQYYREEENGRGNFPPRFSGLQFPNYSSELNVNALELDDSALYLCASTTQYGNTGELFFGEGSRLTVL.

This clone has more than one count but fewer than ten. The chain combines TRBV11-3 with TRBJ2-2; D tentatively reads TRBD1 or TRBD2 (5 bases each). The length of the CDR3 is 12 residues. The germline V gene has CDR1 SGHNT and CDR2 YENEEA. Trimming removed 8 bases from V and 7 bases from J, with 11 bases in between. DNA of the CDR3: TGTGCCAGCCGGGACCAGATCGGGGAGCTGTTTTTT. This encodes CASRDQIGELFF.

CDR3 DNA: TGTGCCAGCAGTTACGAATGGACAGGGCTGGTAGCTTTCTTT. It yields the protein CASSYEWTGLVAFF. J is TRBJ1-1 and V is TRBV28; 8 nucleotides agree with TRBD1. Germline CDR1 is MDHEN and CDR2 is SYDVKM. The V segment lost 4 bases and the J segment 10 bases; nucleotides outside the gene matches: 11. CDR3 length equals 14 residues.

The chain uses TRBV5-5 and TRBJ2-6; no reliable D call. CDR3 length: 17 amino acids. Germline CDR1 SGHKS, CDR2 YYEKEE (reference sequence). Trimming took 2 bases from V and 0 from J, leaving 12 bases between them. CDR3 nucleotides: TGTGCCAGCAGCTTTGTCTATGCCGACTCTGGGGCCAACGTCCTGACTTTC. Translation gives CASSFVYADSGANVLTF. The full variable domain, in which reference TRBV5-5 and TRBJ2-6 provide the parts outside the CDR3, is DAGVTQSPTHLIKTRGQQVTLRCSPISGHKSVSWYQQVLGQGPQFIFQYYEKEERGRGNFPDRFSARQFPNYSSELNVNALLLGDSALYLCASSFVYADSGANVLTFGAGSRLTVL.

CDR3 nucleotide sequence: TGTGCCAGCAGAGGGGGGAGGTTCCATGGCTACACCTTC. Translating it yields CASRGGRFHGYTF. This sequence joins TRBV5-6 and TRBJ1-2; TRBD1 is a possible D gene (6 bases). The CDR3 totals 13 residues. Per germline, CDR1 SGHDT and CDR2 YYEEEE. The V end was cut by 5 bases, the J end by 6 bases, with 14 bases between. Combining the CDR3 with reference TRBV5-6 and TRBJ1-2 gives the whole variable domain DAGVTQSPTHLIKTRGQQVTLRCSPKSGHDTVSWYQQALGQGPQFIFQYYEEEERQRGNFPDRFSGHQFPNYSSELNVNALLLGDSALYLCASRGGRFHGYTFGSGTRLTVV.

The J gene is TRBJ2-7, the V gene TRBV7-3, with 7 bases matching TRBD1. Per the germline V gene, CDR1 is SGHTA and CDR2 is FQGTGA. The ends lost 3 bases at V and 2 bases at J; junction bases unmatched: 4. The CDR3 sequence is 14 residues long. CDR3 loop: CASSFTGVPYEQYF. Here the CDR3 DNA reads TGTGCCAGCAGCTTCACAGGGGTACCCTACGAGCAGTACTTC. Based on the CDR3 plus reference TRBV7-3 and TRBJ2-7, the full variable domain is GAGVSQTPSNKVTEKGKYVELRCDPISGHTALYWYRQSLGQGPEFLIYFQGTGAADDSGLPNDRFFAVRPEGSVSTLKIQRTERGDSAVYLCASSFTGVPYEQYFGPGTRLTVT.

CDR3 amino acids: CASSRQGDEKLFF. CDR3 DNA sequence: TGTGCCAGCAGTCGACAGGGAGACGAAAAACTGTTTTTT. V is TRBV6-1 and J is TRBJ1-4; 7 bases are shared with TRBD1. Losses at the gene ends were 5 bases for V and 8 bases for J; bases not matched to a gene: 5. Germline loops: CDR1 MNHNS, CDR2 SASEGT. The CDR3 has 13 residues.

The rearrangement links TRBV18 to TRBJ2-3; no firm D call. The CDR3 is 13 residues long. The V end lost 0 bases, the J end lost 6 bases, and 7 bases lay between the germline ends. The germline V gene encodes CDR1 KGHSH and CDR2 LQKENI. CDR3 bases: TGTGCCAGCTCACCACCCAGTGGCGATACGCAGTATTTT. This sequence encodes CASSPPSGDTQYF.

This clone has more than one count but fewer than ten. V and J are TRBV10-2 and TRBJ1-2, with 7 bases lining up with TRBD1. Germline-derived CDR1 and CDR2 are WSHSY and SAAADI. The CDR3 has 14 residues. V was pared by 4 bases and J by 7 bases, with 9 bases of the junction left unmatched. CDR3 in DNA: TGCGCCAGCAGTGCGGCCACAGGGGATCTTGGCTACACCTTC. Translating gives CASSAATGDLGYTF.

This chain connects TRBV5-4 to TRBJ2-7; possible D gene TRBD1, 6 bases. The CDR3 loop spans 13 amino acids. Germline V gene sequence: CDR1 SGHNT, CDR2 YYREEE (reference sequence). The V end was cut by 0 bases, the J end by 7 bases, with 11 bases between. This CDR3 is CASSLEGVSEQYF. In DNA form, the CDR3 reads TGTGCCAGCAGCTTGGAGGGGGTCTCGGAGCAGTACTTC.

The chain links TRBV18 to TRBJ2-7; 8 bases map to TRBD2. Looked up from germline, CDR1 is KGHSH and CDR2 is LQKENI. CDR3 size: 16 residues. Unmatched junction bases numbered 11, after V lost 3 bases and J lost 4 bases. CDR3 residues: CASSPVVDGRGYEQYF. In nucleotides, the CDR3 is TGTGCCAGCTCACCTGTCGTCGACGGGAGGGGTTACGAGCAGTACTTC.

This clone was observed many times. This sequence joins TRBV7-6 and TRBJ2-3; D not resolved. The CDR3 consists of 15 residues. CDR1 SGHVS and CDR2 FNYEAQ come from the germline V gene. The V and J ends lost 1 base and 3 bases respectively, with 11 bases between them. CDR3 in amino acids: CASSLVGQKTDTQYF. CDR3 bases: TGTGCCAGCAGCTTAGTGGGTCAGAAGACAGATACGCAGTATTTT.

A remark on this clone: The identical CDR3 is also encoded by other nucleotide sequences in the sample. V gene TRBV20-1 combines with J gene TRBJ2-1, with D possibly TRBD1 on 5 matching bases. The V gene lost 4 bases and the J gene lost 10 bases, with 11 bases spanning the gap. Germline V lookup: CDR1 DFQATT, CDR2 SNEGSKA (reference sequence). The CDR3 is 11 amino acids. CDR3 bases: TGCAGTGCTATCGGTGGGGCCGAGCAGTTCTTC. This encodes CSAIGGAEQFF.

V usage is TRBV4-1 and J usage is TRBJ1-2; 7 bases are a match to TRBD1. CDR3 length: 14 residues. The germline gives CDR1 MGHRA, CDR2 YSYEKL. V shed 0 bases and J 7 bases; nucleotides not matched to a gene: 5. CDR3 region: CASSQDLTGSGYTF. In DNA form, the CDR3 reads TGCGCCAGCAGCCAAGATTTGACAGGGAGTGGCTACACCTTC.

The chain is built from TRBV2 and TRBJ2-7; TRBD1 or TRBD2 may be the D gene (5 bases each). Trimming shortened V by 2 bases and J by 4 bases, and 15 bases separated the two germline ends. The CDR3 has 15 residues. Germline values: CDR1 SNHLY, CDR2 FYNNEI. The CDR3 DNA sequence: TGTGCCAGCAGTGAAAGCGGCAGGGATTGGTACGAGCAGTACTTC. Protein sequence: CASSESGRDWYEQYF.

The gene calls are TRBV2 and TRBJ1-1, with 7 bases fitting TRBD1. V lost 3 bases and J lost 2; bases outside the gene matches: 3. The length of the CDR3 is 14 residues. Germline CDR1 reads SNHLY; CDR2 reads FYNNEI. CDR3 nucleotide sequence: TGTGCCAGCAGTGAGCAGGGGGACAACACTGAAGCTTTCTTT. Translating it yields CASSEQGDNTEAFF.

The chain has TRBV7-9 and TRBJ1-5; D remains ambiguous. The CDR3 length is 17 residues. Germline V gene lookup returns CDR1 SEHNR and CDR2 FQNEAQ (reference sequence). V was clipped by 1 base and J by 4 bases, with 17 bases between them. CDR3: CASSLGTDSGKNQPQHF. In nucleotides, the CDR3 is TGTGCCAGCAGCTTAGGCACGGATTCGGGGAAAAATCAGCCCCAGCATTTT.

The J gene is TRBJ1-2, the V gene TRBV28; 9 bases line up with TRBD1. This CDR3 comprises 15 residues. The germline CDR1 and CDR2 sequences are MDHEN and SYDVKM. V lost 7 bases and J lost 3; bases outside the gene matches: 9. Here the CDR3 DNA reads TGTGCCAGCAAAAAATACCGGGACAGGGACTATGGCTACACCTTC. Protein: CASKKYRDRDYGYTF.